This T cell receptor beta chain was captured by sequencing in a study of T cell responses to AZD1222 COVID-19 vaccine (dated by TCRdb to about 2021). Broadly, across the study: AZD1222 recipients with second doses at about 4 weeks or about 12 weeks were pooled, because spike-specific TCR depth and breadth did not differ between schedules. A total of approximately 230 trial participants underwent TCR sequencing, of whom approximately 210 received two doses of AZD1222 and 26 received two doses of the MenACWY control vaccine. Trial participants were enrolled into age subgroups of 18-55, 56-69 and 70-plus years, which contained 148, 28 and 57 TCR-sequenced participants, respectively. Study-level results and caveats: After two AZD1222 doses, spike-specific TCR breadth and depth were significantly higher than at day 0 and than in MenACWY recipients. Participants were mostly white British and included more females than males, and it was suggested by the authors that clonal diversity may have been underestimated. Nearly half of unique spike-specific TCRs reportedly recognized epitopes outside regions mutated in the B.1.351 and B.1.1.7 variants. Conclusions about previously exposed vaccinees are limited, since just five or six AZD1222 recipients were seropositive for SARS-CoV-2 at baseline. Because no day 14 peak-response samples were available, repertoires were characterized only after the peak T cell response. In the small 56-69-year group, the increase in depth fell short of significance, most likely because of low power. The whole spike protein was spanned by vaccine-associated CD4 TCRs, and dominant responses were seen in regions 160-218 and 743-854.

Remarks on this clone: Which antigen it targets is not known. No quality values exist for individual bases; no much larger clone is one base distant.

The CDR3 regions of human TCRbeta chains were subjected to immunosequencing. As for the authors' bioinformatics: TCRs in the repertoires were matched against a reference library of SARS-CoV-2-specific TCRs that had been generated with the MIRA antigen-specificity platform. Breadth was defined as the fraction of unique TCRs that were SARS-CoV-2-associated. Depth was defined as the fraction of total T cells that were SARS-CoV-2-associated. Using the MIRA data, each spike-specific TCR was mapped to the spike region that the TCR reacts to and placed in a CD4 or CD8 class. Log10-transformed breadth and depth values were compared by one-way ANOVA with Sidak's multiple comparisons tests. TCRdb took this table from immuneACCESS and kept in-frame rearrangements with V and J called. Such tables lack part of the clones; where checked against another copy, unresolved V genes explain under half of the gap, and the rest is unexplained. That table gives V, J and clone size, and the DNA gave D and trimming. The sample includes 90,000 to 120,000 clones, with about 86% observed a single time. The top ten constitute about 3% of the sample.

CDR1 SGHRS and CDR2 YFSETQ are derived from the germline V gene. Reading from cysteine to phenylalanine, the CDR3 counts 14 amino acids. The DNA shown is the 42-base CDR3, in frame from base 1. Germline trimming: 4 bases from V, 5 bases from J; junction bases outside gene matches: 5. In the paper's terms, the time point label means: baseline before first vaccination. Vaccinee samples came from UK trials COV001 and COV002, including a single-blind randomized controlled phase 2/3 trial of AZD1222 (ChAdOx1 nCoV-19) in healthy adults. For TCRbeta chain sequencing, PBMC samples were collected from trial participants at day 0 and at day 28 after the second dose.

This sequence uses TRBV5-1 and TRBJ2-3, and 9 junction bases match TRBD1. The source of this sequence is an adult in good health. The sample in question was peripheral blood, obtained on day 0 of AZD1222 vaccination. The CDR3 is CASSPRQGGDTQYF. In nucleotide form, the sequence is TGCGCCAGCAGCCCCCGACAGGGGGGAGATACGCAGTATTTT.